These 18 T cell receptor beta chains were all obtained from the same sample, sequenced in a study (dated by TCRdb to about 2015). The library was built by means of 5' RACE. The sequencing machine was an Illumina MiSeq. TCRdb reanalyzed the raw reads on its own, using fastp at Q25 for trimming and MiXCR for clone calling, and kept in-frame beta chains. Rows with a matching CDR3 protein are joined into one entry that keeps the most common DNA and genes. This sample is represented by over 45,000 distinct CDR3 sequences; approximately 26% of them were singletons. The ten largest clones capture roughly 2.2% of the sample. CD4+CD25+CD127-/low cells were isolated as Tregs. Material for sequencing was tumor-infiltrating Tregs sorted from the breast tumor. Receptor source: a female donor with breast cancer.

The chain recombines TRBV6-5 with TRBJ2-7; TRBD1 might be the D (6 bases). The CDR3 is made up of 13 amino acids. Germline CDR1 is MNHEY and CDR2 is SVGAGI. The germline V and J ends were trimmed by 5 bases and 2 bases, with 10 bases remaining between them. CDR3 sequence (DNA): TGTGCCAGCAGTACAGGGTTCACCTACGAGCAGTACTTC. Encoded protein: CASSTGFTYEQYF.

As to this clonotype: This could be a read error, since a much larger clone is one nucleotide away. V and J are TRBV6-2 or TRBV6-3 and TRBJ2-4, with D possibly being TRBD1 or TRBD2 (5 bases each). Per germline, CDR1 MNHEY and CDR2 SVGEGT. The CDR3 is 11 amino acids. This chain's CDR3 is CGSARGDIQYF. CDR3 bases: TGTGGCAGCGCAAGAGGGGACATTCAGTACTTC.

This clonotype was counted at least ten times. The CDR3 protein is CASSQGTGINEQFF. The DNA for the CDR3 is TGTGCCAGCAGCCAAGGGACAGGGATCAATGAGCAGTTCTTC. V is TRBV3-1 and J is TRBJ2-1; 8 nucleotides agree with TRBD1. The CDR3 length is 14 residues. V lost 1 base, J lost 6 bases, and 2 bases stayed unmatched. Germline lookup yields CDR1 LGHDT and CDR2 YNNKEL (reference sequence).

The CDR3, as DNA: TGTGCCAGCAGCCGAACCGACAGGGTAGGCAATCAGCCCCAGCATTTT. Residues: CASSRTDRVGNQPQHF. This sequence joins TRBV6-2 or TRBV6-3 and TRBJ1-5; 7 nucleotides match TRBD1. After removal of 6 bases from V and 2 bases from J, the junction contained 10 bases not matched to a gene. This CDR3 contains 16 residues. From germline, CDR1 is MNHEY and CDR2 SVGEGT.

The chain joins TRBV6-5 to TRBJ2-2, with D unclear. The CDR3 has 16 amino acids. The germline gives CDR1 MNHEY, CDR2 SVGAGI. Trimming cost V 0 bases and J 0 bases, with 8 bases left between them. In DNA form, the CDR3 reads TGTGCCAGCAGTTACTCGAACCCATCGAACACCGGGGAGCTGTTTTTT. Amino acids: CASSYSNPSNTGELFF.

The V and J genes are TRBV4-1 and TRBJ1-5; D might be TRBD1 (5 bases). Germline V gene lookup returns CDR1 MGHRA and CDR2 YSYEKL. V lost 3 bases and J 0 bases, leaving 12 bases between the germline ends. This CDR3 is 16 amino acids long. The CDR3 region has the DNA TGCGCCAGCAGCCATACGGGGGGGTTTAGCAATCAGCCCCAGCATTTT. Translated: CASSHTGGFSNQPQHF.

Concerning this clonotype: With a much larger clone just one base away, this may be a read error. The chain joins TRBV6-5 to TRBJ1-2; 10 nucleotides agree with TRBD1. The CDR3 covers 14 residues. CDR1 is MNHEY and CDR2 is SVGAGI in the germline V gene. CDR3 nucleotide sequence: TGTGCCAGCAGTTACGGGACAGGGGCCTATAAATACGCCTTC. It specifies CASSYGTGAYKYAF.

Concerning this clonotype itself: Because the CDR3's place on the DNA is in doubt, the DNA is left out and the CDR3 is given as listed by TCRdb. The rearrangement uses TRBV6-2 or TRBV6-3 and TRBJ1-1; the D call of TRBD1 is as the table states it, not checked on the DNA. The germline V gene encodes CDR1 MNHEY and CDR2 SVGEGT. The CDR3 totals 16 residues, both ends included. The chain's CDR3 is CASSSSYPGGGTEAFF.

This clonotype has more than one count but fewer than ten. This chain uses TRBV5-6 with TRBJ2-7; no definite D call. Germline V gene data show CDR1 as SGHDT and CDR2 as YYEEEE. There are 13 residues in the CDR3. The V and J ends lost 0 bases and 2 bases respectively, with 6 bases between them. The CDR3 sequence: CASSLGRPYEQYF. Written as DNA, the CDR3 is TGTGCCAGCAGCTTGGGTAGACCCTACGAGCAGTACTTC.

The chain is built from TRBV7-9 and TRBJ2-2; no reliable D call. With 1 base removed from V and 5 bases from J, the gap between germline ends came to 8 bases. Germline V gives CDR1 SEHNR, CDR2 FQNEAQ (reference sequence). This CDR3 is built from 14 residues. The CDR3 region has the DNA TGTGCCAGCAGCTTAGGGGCGGAGACCGGGGAGCTGTTTTTT. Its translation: CASSLGAETGELFF. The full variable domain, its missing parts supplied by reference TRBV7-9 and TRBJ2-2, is DTGVSQNPRHKITKRGQNVTFRCDPISEHNRLYWYRQTLGQGPEFLTYFQNEAQLEKSRLLSDRFSAERPKGSFSTLEIQRTEQGDSAMYLCASSLGAETGELFFGEGSRLTVL.

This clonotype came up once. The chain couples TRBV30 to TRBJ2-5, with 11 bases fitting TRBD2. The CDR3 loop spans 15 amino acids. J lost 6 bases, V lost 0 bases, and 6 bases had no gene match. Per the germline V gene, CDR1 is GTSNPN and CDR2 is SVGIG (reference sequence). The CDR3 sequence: CAWSVRSGGAKTQYF. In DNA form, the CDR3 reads TGTGCCTGGAGTGTACGTAGCGGGGGGGCGAAGACCCAGTACTTC. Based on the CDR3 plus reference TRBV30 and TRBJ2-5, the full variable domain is SQTIHQWPATLVQPVGSPLSLECTVEGTSNPNLYWYRQAAGRGLQLLFYSVGIGQISSEVPQNLSASRPQDRQFILSSKKLLLSDSGFYLCAWSVRSGGAKTQYFGPGTRLLVL.

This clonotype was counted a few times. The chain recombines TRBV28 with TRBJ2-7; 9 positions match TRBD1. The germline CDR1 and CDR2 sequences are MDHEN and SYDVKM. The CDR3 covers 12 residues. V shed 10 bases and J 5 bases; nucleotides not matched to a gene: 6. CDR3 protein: CAIRQGDNEQYF. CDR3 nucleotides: TGTGCCATCCGACAGGGGGACAACGAGCAGTACTTC.

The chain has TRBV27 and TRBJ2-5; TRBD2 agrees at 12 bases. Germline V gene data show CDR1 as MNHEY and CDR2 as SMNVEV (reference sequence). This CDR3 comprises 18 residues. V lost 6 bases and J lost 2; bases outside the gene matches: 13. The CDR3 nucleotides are TGTGCCAGCAGAGACAAAAGACTAGCGGGAGTAGGACAAGAGACCCAGTACTTC. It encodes CASRDKRLAGVGQETQYF.

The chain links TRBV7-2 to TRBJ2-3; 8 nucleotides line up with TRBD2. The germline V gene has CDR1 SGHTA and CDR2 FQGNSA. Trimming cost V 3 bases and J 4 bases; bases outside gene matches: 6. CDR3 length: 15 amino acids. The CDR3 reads CASSLRSLAADTQYF. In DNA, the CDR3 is TGTGCCAGCAGCTTGCGGTCACTAGCGGCAGATACGCAGTATTTT.

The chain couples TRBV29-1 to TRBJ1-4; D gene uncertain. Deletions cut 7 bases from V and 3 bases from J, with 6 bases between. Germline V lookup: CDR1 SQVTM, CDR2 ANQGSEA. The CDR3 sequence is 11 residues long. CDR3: CSALSNEKLFF. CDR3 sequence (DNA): TGCAGCGCCCTCTCTAATGAAAAACTGTTTTTT.

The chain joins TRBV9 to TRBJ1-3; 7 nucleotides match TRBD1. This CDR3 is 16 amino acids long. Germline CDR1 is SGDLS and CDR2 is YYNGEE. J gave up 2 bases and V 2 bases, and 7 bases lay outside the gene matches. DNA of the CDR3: TGTGCCAGCAGCGTTGGGGGGACAGTGGCTGGAAACACCATATATTTT. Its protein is CASSVGGTVAGNTIYF.

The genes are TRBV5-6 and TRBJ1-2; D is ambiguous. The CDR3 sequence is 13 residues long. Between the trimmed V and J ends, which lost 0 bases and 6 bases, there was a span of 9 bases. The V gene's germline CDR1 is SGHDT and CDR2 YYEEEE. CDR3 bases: TGTGCCAGCAGCTTGGACACGAGGGATGGCTACACCTTC. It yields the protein CASSLDTRDGYTF. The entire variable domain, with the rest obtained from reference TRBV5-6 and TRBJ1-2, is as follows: DAGVTQSPTHLIKTRGQQVTLRCSPKSGHDTVSWYQQALGQGPQFIFQYYEEEERQRGNFPDRFSGHQFPNYSSELNVNALLLGDSALYLCASSLDTRDGYTFGSGTRLTVV.

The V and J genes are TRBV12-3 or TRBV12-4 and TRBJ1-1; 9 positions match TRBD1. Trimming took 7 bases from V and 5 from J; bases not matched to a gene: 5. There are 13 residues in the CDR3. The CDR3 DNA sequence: TGTGCCAGCATACGGACAGGGGAAACTGAAGCTTTCTTT. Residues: CASIRTGETEAFF.